A selection of T cell receptor beta chains follows, all from one sample in a study of T cells in Graves' hyperthyroidism and ophthalmopathy. TCRdb re-derived calls from the multiplex PCR reads in MiXCR, one entry per CDR3 protein. Among about 560,000 distinct CDR3 sequences, 15% to 17% were seen once, and the ten largest hold under 8%. Sequencing used blood. These receptor sequences come from a woman aged 30 to 39 with Graves' hyperthyroidism. Each CDR3 is given with its conserved first and last residue. D genes are given only for firm matches. Some rows have no size entry. The others give once, few or many, or a class for an expanded clone.

d_call: .
j_call: TRBJ2-3
clone_size: many
v_call: TRBV29-1
cdr3_nt: TGCAGCGTCGTTTTGCAGACAGGAATAGATACGCAGTATTTT
cdr3_aa: CSVVLQTGIDTQYF

d_call: TRBD2
j_call: TRBJ2-3
clone_size: .
v_call: TRBV5-6
cdr3_nt: TGTGCCAGCAGCGACCTTAGCGGGCTTGATACGCAGTATTTT
cdr3_aa: CASSDLSGLDTQYF

d_call: TRBD1
j_call: TRBJ1-6
clone_size: many
v_call: TRBV7-2
cdr3_nt: TGTGCCAGCAGCCCAAAACAGGGGCAAAGCTCCTATAATTCACCCCTCCACTTT
cdr3_aa: CASSPKQGQSSYNSPLHF

d_call: TRBD2
j_call: TRBJ2-3
clone_size: few
v_call: TRBV10-1
cdr3_nt: TGCGCCCGCAGTGACACCGGGACTAGCGGCACAGATACGCAGTATTTT
cdr3_aa: CARSDTGTSGTDTQYF

d_call: TRBD1
j_call: TRBJ2-7
clone_size: few
v_call: TRBV7-9
cdr3_nt: TGTGCCAGCAGCTCCGGGACAGGGGTCGACGAGCAGTACTTC
cdr3_aa: CASSSGTGVDEQYF

d_call: .
j_call: TRBJ2-4
clone_size: .
v_call: TRBV27
cdr3_nt: TGTGCCAGCAAAACGGGTGGAAACATTCAGTACTTC
cdr3_aa: CASKTGGNIQYF

d_call: TRBD2
j_call: TRBJ2-3
clone_size: many
v_call: TRBV10-3
cdr3_nt: TGTGCCATCAGTGGACTAGCGGACACAGATACGCAGTATTTT
cdr3_aa: CAISGLADTDTQYF

d_call: .
j_call: TRBJ1-1
clone_size: few
v_call: TRBV15
cdr3_nt: TGTGCCACCAGCAGAGGTGCACCTTCGAACACTGAAGCTTTCTTT
cdr3_aa: CATSRGAPSNTEAFF

d_call: .
j_call: TRBJ1-4
clone_size: few
v_call: TRBV7-2
cdr3_nt: TGTGCCAGCAGCTTAGATTTGAGAGCAACTAATGAAAAACTGTTTTTT
cdr3_aa: CASSLDLRATNEKLFF

d_call: .
j_call: TRBJ2-3
clone_size: many
v_call: TRBV7-3
cdr3_nt: TGTGCCAGCAGCCTTGGGGGAACGATTGATACGCAGTATTTT
cdr3_aa: CASSLGGTIDTQYF

d_call: .
j_call: TRBJ1-2
clone_size: .
v_call: TRBV12-5
cdr3_nt: TGTGCTAGTGGCATCTCAGGGGGCTACACCTTC
cdr3_aa: CASGISGGYTF

d_call: TRBD2
j_call: TRBJ2-5
clone_size: many
v_call: TRBV7-9
cdr3_nt: TGTGCCAGCAGCCACACCAGGGGACTAGCGGGAGCGCAAGAGACCCAGTACTTC
cdr3_aa: CASSHTRGLAGAQETQYF

d_call: .
j_call: TRBJ2-3
clone_size: .
v_call: TRBV6-1
cdr3_nt: TGTGCCAGCAGTGAAGCGGGAGGCGGGGCAACAGATACGCAGTATTTT
cdr3_aa: CASSEAGGGATDTQYF

d_call: .
j_call: TRBJ2-2
clone_size: many
v_call: TRBV7-9
cdr3_nt: TGTGCCAGCAGCTTACTCAGGACCGGGGAGCTGTTTTTT
cdr3_aa: CASSLLRTGELFF